Described below is a single TCR beta chain sequence and its context. Its antigen is not yet known. No base-level quality is on record; no much larger clone is a single base apart. CDR1 SEHNR and CDR2 FQNEAQ are derived from the germline V gene (reference sequence). Trimmed from V: 5 bases; trimmed from J: 5 bases; junction bases lacking a gene match: 7. The CDR3, from cysteine to phenylalanine, totals 16 residues. Kept here is only the CDR3 DNA, which spans 48 bases and is read in frame from base 1. This entry comes from a study of blood T cell repertoires in COVID-19 (dated by TCRdb to the early 2020s). Study-level background: The collaborator samples originated in the United States, Italy and Spain and spanned the acute and convalescent phases of COVID-19. The prospective study material was composed of cDNA or gDNA derived from T cells, B-cell-depleted T cells, or PBMCs. The sample metadata nearly always contained a de-identified subject ID, COVID-19 status, age in years and sex. Samples came from the ongoing ImmuneRACE study (first 160 participants) plus 1,254 subjects from 6 global collaborators. The repertoires were released in a freely available public database meant as a resource for research on the immune response to SARS-CoV-2. Subjects who had been exposed to COVID-19, were actively infected with it, or had recovered from it provided the deeply sampled blood TCRbeta repertoires that made up the dataset. Where available, HLA class I and class II types were obtained from metadata supplied by the sample provider rather than from assay-based typing. Study-wide findings and limitations: Clinical and demographic metadata were provided uncurated, with the amount varying by source and participant.

In the prospective study, participants were about 18 to 95 years old, resided in about two dozen geographic areas of the United States, and were enrolled through a virtual design. To assign participants to cohorts, the prospective study relied on clinical history that participants themselves reported in a screening survey and a study questionnaire. Recovered participants in ImmuneRACE Cohort 3 were defined by two consecutive negative NP/OP PCR tests, clearance by a healthcare professional, or resolution of symptoms. In the prospective study, whole blood, serum and a nasopharyngeal or oropharyngeal swab were collected from each participant by mobile phlebotomists. Additional blood draws and questionnaires over an approximately 2-month period could optionally be provided by prospective study participants. Prospective study blood samples were shipped either frozen or at room temperature before DNA extraction.

The immunoSEQ Assay, a bias-controlled multiplex PCR, was used to amplify TCRbeta CDR3 regions from genomic DNA. For the original study's pipeline: Within the assay, amplification of reference gene primers was used to estimate how many nucleated cells each sample contained. To quantify the absolute abundance of each unique TCRbeta CDR3 rearrangement, sequence reads were collapsed and filtered. For each sample, productive Simpson clonality was calculated as the square root of Simpson's diversity index over productive rearrangements. The table comes from immuneACCESS by way of TCRdb, which keeps in-frame sequences with V and J called. Part of the clones is missing from these tables; in studies checked, under half for an unresolved V gene and the rest for unknown reasons. The V and J calls and the clone size are those of that table, but D and trimming were determined from the DNA. This sample is represented by 300,000 to 350,000 clones; approximately 85% of them were singletons. The ten largest clones take up about 2% of the sample.

Source material: PBMCs or T cells enriched from blood (not recorded which). This clonotype originated in a man younger than 40 who had recovered from COVID-19. In this chain, TRBV7-9 is recombined with TRBJ2-2; TRBD1 aligns with 11 central bases. CDR3 sequence: CASSDRTGGATGELFF. The sequenced DNA is TGTGCCAGCAGCGACAGGACAGGGGGCGCGACCGGGGAGCTGTTTTTT. Joined to the reference TRBV7-9 and TRBJ2-2 proteins, this CDR3 gives the full variable domain: DTGVSQNPRHKITKRGQNVTFRCDPISEHNRLYWYRQTLGQGPEFLTYFQNEAQLEKSRLLSDRFSAERPKGSFSTLEIQRTEQGDSAMYLCASSDRTGGATGELFFGEGSRLTVL.